This TCR beta chain was sequenced during a study of T cells in Graves' hyperthyroidism and ophthalmopathy (dated by TCRdb to about 2019). About the full investigation: Peripheral blood samples were taken at the time of initial diagnosis, prior to any treatment. To identify distinguishing TCR V-J signatures, a discovery cohort of about 100 patients was used, comprising 40 to 45 with Graves' ophthalmopathy and some 57 with stable Graves' hyperthyroidism. The paper reports TCR Vbeta CDR3 sequencing of fewer than 150 peripheral blood samples: some 44 ophthalmopathy, fewer than 80 hyperthyroidism and around 17 progressor patients. After sampling, hyperthyroidism patients received methimazole starting at 30 mg daily, and ophthalmopathy patients received high-dose intravenous methylprednisolone. The 90 to 100 discovery patients were randomly divided into training and test sets at a 7:3 ratio. Prospective prediction of ophthalmopathy was tested in an independent validation cohort of 18 to 20 hyperthyroidism patients and some 17 patients who later progressed to ophthalmopathy. In addition, the study compared T-cell repertoires in thyroid tissue and in blood from five or six Graves' hyperthyroidism patients. The full study reports these points: Sample size was not statistically predetermined, and investigators were not blinded to group allocation. In validation, the model predicted progression to ophthalmopathy a median of roughly six months before onset, with over 55% sensitivity and nearly 75% specificity. Most expanded thyroid clonotypes (frequency above 0.001) were also found in blood, which suggests that blood repertoires may mirror thyroid immune responses. A 13 V-J signature model separated ophthalmopathy from stable hyperthyroidism, with just over 85% sensitivity and 81.08% specificity in cross-validation and 80%/75% in testing.

For CDR1 and CDR2, the germline V gene lists MDHEN and SYDVKM. There are 12 amino acids in the CDR3, from cysteine to phenylalanine inclusive. Only CDR3 DNA is held: 36 bases, read in frame from base 1. V loses 3 bases, J loses 4 bases, and the germline ends lie 3 bases apart. Ophthalmopathy patients had moderately to severely active disease, Clinical Activity Score of at least 3, NOSPECS grade of at least 4, and duration under 3 months. Exclusion was applied to patients with uncontrolled infections, other autoimmune diseases, pregnancy or lactation. Diagnoses relied on clinical symptoms, serum thyroxine and TRAb, thyroid ultrasound and orbital computed tomography. Ficoll-Paque density gradient centrifugation was used to isolate PBMCs from about 10 ml of fresh peripheral blood. Total RNA was extracted using Trizol reagent, and RNA quality was assessed on an Agilent 2100 Bioanalyzer. The TCR beta CDR3 regions were amplified from RNA transcripts. For the first round of RT-PCR on the TCR CDR3, the HTBI primer set was used together with the Qiagen OneStep RT-PCR kit. Libraries were constructed in a second round of multiplex PCR, after which size selection and purification were performed. Libraries were sequenced paired-end with 100 bp reads on an Illumina HiSeq2000. The study's processing was this. Raw data were processed with SOAPnuke, discarding reads with adapters, uncalled bases, mean Phred below 15, or no exact constant-primer or identifier match. High-quality paired reads were merged with COPE v1.2.5, and unique nucleotide sequences were defined as clonotypes. MiTCR v1.1 was used to align the clonotypes against IMGT TRBV, TRBD and TRBJ reference segments. The analysis included only V-J combinations with a frequency above 0.0001, which together covered 98% to 99.2% of the repertoires. A TCS score was defined as the ratio between F50 (clonal expansion) and ExV (chaos), using BLOSUM62-based TCRdist between CDR3 peptides within each V-J. Welch's t-statistics and random forest reduced several hundred V-J features to fewer than 15, which were used in a naive Bayes classifier (R e1071). The Morisita-Horn index was used to measure how similar the thyroid and blood repertoires were. TCRdb reworked the public reads: Q25 trimming with fastp, MiXCR clone assembly, productive beta chains retained. When rows share a CDR3 protein, they turn into one entry using the most common DNA and genes. None of the V and J calls come from the authors' own analysis; TCRdb made them. The sample table contains roughly 35,000 distinct CDR3 sequences; only one count was recorded for around 53% of them. The ten largest clones capture roughly 27% of the sample.

This clonotype has at least ten counts. There is no known antigen for this receptor. Base qualities are not provided; no much larger clone lies one nucleotide away. The clonotype was recovered from a woman aged 40 to 50 with Graves' ophthalmopathy. Material for sequencing was blood. The sequence joins TRBV28 to TRBJ2-2; the D gene is unclear. The base sequence is TGTGCCAGCAGTTTGGTCACCGGGGAGCTGTTTTTT. It codes for CASSLVTGELFF.